Detailed here is one T cell receptor beta chain. Antigen unknown. These data are taken from a study of T cell responses to AZD1222 COVID-19 vaccine. Study information: Pooling was applied to second doses at about 4 or about 12 weeks.

This table comes from immunoSEQ multiplex PCR, and its TCRdb copy is limited to in-frame clones, with some not included. Of about 110,000 clones in the sample, about four fifths were seen once. There are 13 residues in the CDR3. The germline gives CDR1 SNHLY, CDR2 FYNNEI. With 3 bases removed from V and 4 bases from J, the gap between germline ends came to 8 bases. The study, taken as a whole, reports: Distributed over spike, vaccine-associated CD4 TCRs predominated at 160-218 and 743-854.

The sequenced sample was peripheral blood, obtained on day 0 of AZD1222 vaccination. The receptor comes from an adult in good health. The V and J genes are TRBV2 and TRBJ2-3; D is ambiguous. CDR3 bases: TGTGCCAGCAGTGACGGCAACTCAGATACGCAGTATTTT. It codes for CASSDGNSDTQYF.